The T cell receptor beta chain under discussion was sequenced for a study of shared clonotypes between healthy human individuals. Study overall: Each donor's CD4 naive and CD4 memory cells filled three plates apiece, CD8 naive two, and CD8 memory one.

Terminally differentiated effector memory CD45RA+ cells were left out of the naive CD8 fraction, which was CD45RO-negative and positively selected for CCR7. V was shortened by 1 base and J by 5 bases, with 9 bases between the two germline ends. The CDR3 consists of 14 residues. CDR1 SGHNT and CDR2 YENEEA come from the germline V gene. Only in-frame clones appear in the TCRdb table, and some are missing; sequencing was by immunoSEQ multiplex PCR. The sample records some 2 million clones, approximately 94% being singletons. The sequence was obtained from a man aged 18 to 30 in good health. V gene TRBV11-3 combines with J gene TRBJ1-5, with D possibly TRBD1 on 6 matching bases. The sequenced sample consisted of naive CD8+ T cells sorted from blood. The CDR3 reads CASSLGQGYQPQHF. The CDR3 nucleotides read TGTGCCAGCAGCTTAGGGCAGGGGTATCAGCCCCAGCATTTT. The whole variable domain, filled in from reference TRBV11-3 and TRBJ1-5, reads EAGVVQSPRYKIIEKKQPVAFWCNPISGHNTLYWYLQNLGQGPELLIRYENEEAVDDSQLPKDRFSAERLKGVDSTLKIQPAELGDSAVYLCASSLGQGYQPQHFGDGTRLSIL.